The sequence of this TCR beta chain was determined in a study of blood T cell repertoires in COVID-19. Patients at the Seattle site were enrolled during active infection and followed longitudinally. The germline V gene has CDR1 KGHSH and CDR2 LQKENI. Trimming removed 4 bases at V and 0 bases at J, with 6 bases between. The CDR3 is made up of 14 amino acids. Original analysis: Reference gene primer amplification yielded estimated nucleated cell counts. Method: immunoSEQ multiplex PCR; TCRdb's copy keeps in-frame clones and lacks some. V and J calls and clone size follow that table, whereas D and trimming were derived from the DNA. The data show roughly 480,000 clones, 89% seen once.

This TCR was recovered from a man aged 18 to 29 with COVID-19, enrolled during active disease. The specimen sequenced was peripheral blood. This chain connects TRBV18 to TRBJ1-4; D unresolved. CDR3 sequence reads: CASSRVATNEKLFF. The CDR3 bases are TGTGCCAGCTCACGAGTCGCAACTAATGAAAAACTGTTTTTT. Complete variable domain (other parts from reference TRBV18 and TRBJ1-4): NAGVMQNPRHLVRRRGQEARLRCSPMKGHSHVYWYRQLPEEGLKFMVYLQKENIIDESGMPKERFSAEFPKEGPSILRIQQVVRGDSAAYFCASSRVATNEKLFFGSGTQLSVL.